The next 18 T cell receptor beta chains were all read from a single sample in a study of blood T cell repertoires in COVID-19. Profiled with immunoSEQ multiplex PCR; TCRdb holds only in-frame clones, not every one. The table includes 140,000 to 150,000 clones, roughly 89% detected once. Sequencing was performed on peripheral blood. These receptors were collected from a woman aged 45-60 years with active or convalescent COVID-19.

This chain joins TRBV29-1 and TRBJ1-2; D not certain. Between the trimmed V and J ends, which lost 0 bases and 8 bases, there was a span of 16 bases. CDR3 length: 14 residues. Germline V gene sequence: CDR1 SQVTM, CDR2 ANQGSEA. The CDR3 DNA reads as TGCAGCGTTGAAGACCGACCAGGTCCACGGGGCTACACCTTC. Protein product: CSVEDRPGPRGYTF.

J is TRBJ2-1 and V is TRBV5-1; 7 nucleotides match TRBD2. CDR1 and CDR2 from the germline V gene are SGHRS and YFSETQ. V was clipped by 1 base and J by 4 bases; unmatched bases: 11. The CDR3 runs to 17 residues. The CDR3 loop reads CASSLNRRLAVYNEQFF. DNA of the CDR3: TGCGCCAGCAGCTTGAATAGGCGGCTAGCGGTTTACAATGAGCAGTTCTTC.

The rearrangement joins TRBV5-1 to TRBJ2-1, with 9 bases matching TRBD2. The V gene's germline CDR1 is SGHRS and CDR2 YFSETQ. The V segment lost 4 bases and the J segment 8 bases; nucleotides outside the gene matches: 10. The CDR3 consists of 15 residues. The chain's CDR3 is CASSPRGGLVDEQFF. Here the CDR3 DNA reads TGCGCCAGCAGCCCGCGGGGGGGGCTTGTAGATGAGCAGTTCTTC. The full variable domain, rest sourced from reference TRBV5-1 and TRBJ2-1, is KAGVTQTPRYLIKTRGQQVTLSCSPISGHRSVSWYQQTPGQGLQFLFEYFSETQRNKGNFPGRFSGRQFSNSRSEMNVSTLELGDSALYLCASSPRGGLVDEQFFGPGTRLTVL.

The V gene is TRBV30, the J gene TRBJ2-7, with 9 bases lining up with TRBD2. The V segment lost 0 bases and the J segment 1 base; nucleotides outside the gene matches: 13. In germline, CDR1 is GTSNPN, CDR2 SVGIG (reference sequence). The CDR3 contains 18 residues. CDR3 in amino acids: CAWSVRPRSSGDSYEQYF. CDR3 sequence (DNA): TGTGCCTGGAGTGTACGGCCCCGATCTAGCGGGGATTCCTACGAGCAGTACTTC.

The chain uses TRBV4-1 and TRBJ2-2; 7 bases match TRBD1. V gave up 3 bases and J gave up 0 bases; unmatched junction bases: 7. This CDR3 comprises 17 residues. Germline CDR1 is MGHRA and CDR2 is YSYEKL. CDR3 amino acids: CASSQDPRGTNTGELFF. In nucleotides, the CDR3 is TGCGCCAGCAGCCAGGACCCCAGGGGGACGAACACCGGGGAGCTGTTTTTT.

The J gene is TRBJ2-1, the V gene TRBV6-5, with 8 bases aligning to TRBD1. Germline V CDR1 and CDR2: MNHEY, SVGAGI. This CDR3 region has 15 residues. Germline trimming cut 6 bases from V and 5 bases from J; bases unmatched to any gene: 9. CDR3 sequence (DNA): TGTGCCAGCAGCCTTGGACAGGGCCAAAACAATGAGCAGTTCTTC. Translation: CASSLGQGQNNEQFF.

The rearrangement uses TRBV19 and TRBJ1-2; TRBD1 might be the D (5 bases). Per germline, CDR1 LNHDA and CDR2 SQIVND (reference sequence). This CDR3 contains 15 residues. With 7 bases removed from V and 0 bases from J, the gap between germline ends came to 15 bases. In nucleotides, the CDR3 is TGTGCCAGTAACGCCCCAGGGCATACTAACTATGGCTACACCTTC. Translation: CASNAPGHTNYGYTF.

This clone was counted at least ten times. CDR3 sequence reads: CASGREPNTEAFF. CDR3 nucleotides: TGTGCTAGTGGGAGGGAGCCGAACACTGAAGCTTTCTTT. This chain links TRBV12-5 with TRBJ1-1; D gene ambiguous. The V gene's germline CDR1 is LGHNT and CDR2 FRNRAP. The ends were cut back, 6 bases at V and 1 base at J, with 9 bases in the middle. The CDR3 contains 13 residues.

This chain connects TRBV6-5 to TRBJ2-5; TRBD1 agrees at 8 bases. The CDR3 consists of 13 residues. V was pared by 6 bases and J by 4 bases, with 4 bases of the junction left unmatched. Germline V gene data show CDR1 as MNHEY and CDR2 as SVGAGI. In DNA form, the CDR3 reads TGTGCCAGCAGGCCGACAGGGGTAGAGACCCAGTACTTC. Translation gives CASRPTGVETQYF.

The chain couples TRBV6-5 to TRBJ2-3; 9 nucleotides line up with TRBD2. Trimming at V came to 2 bases and at J to 4 bases, leaving 7 bases not matched to a gene. The germline gives CDR1 MNHEY, CDR2 SVGAGI. This CDR3 spans 16 amino acids. Written as DNA, the CDR3 is TGTGCCAGCAGTTACCAGACTAGCGGTAGCTCAGATACGCAGTATTTT. Its protein is CASSYQTSGSSDTQYF.

The chain couples TRBV27 to TRBJ1-1; D is perhaps TRBD1 (5 bases). The CDR3 covers 17 residues. Trimming stripped 4 bases from V and 4 bases from J, with 22 bases between. The germline V gene encodes CDR1 MNHEY and CDR2 SMNVEV (reference sequence). DNA for the CDR3: TGTGCCAGCAGTTCCCAAAGCCCGGGAGCCGGGGGCACTGAAGCTTTCTTT. It codes for CASSSQSPGAGGTEAFF.

The chain has TRBV28 and TRBJ2-3; TRBD1 might be the D (6 bases). V was shortened by 2 bases and J by 0 bases, with 18 bases between the two germline ends. The CDR3 sequence is 18 residues long. Germline CDR1 is MDHEN and CDR2 is SYDVKM. Here the CDR3 reads CASSLAEGWGPSTDTQYF. In DNA, the CDR3 is TGTGCCAGCAGTTTAGCCGAAGGATGGGGGCCTAGCACAGATACGCAGTATTTT.

V gene TRBV7-6 combines with J gene TRBJ1-1, with 7 bases matching TRBD1. CDR3 length: 15 amino acids. V was clipped by 5 bases and J by 5 bases; unmatched bases: 11. Germline CDR1 is SGHVS and CDR2 is FNYEAQ. The CDR3 reads CASSRNGPGGTEAFF. The CDR3 coding sequence is TGTGCCAGCAGCCGTAATGGACCAGGGGGGACTGAAGCTTTCTTT.

V gene TRBV7-3 combines with J gene TRBJ2-2; a possible D gene is TRBD2 (6 bases). This CDR3 comprises 14 residues. The V and J ends lost 5 bases and 4 bases respectively, with 11 bases between them. Germline V gene sequence: CDR1 SGHTA, CDR2 FQGTGA. The CDR3 reads CASSVAGSTGELFF. In DNA, the CDR3 is TGTGCCAGCAGCGTCGCGGGAAGCACCGGGGAGCTGTTTTTT.

The gene calls are TRBV6-1 and TRBJ1-1; no definite D call. The CDR3 is 13 amino acids. V was pared by 5 bases and J by 1 base, with 8 bases between. Looked up from germline, CDR1 is MNHNS and CDR2 is SASEGT. CDR3 sequence reads: CASSPVSNTEAFF. In DNA form, the CDR3 reads TGTGCCAGCAGTCCGGTATCGAACACTGAAGCTTTCTTT.

This clone was detected a few times. The chain uses TRBV6-5 and TRBJ1-2, with D perhaps TRBD1 (6 bases). Trimming removed 2 bases from V and 4 bases from J, with 14 bases in between. Germline V CDR1 and CDR2: MNHEY, SVGAGI. The CDR3 is made up of 15 amino acids. The CDR3 nucleotides read TGTGCCAGCAGTTACCCAACTGGGGGGGCCTATGGCTACACCTTC. This sequence encodes CASSYPTGGAYGYTF.

The sample holds one count of this clone. V is TRBV18 and J is TRBJ2-5; maybe TRBD2 (6 bases). The V end lost 3 bases, the J end lost 4 bases, and 15 bases lay between the germline ends. The CDR3 is made up of 15 amino acids. CDR1 and CDR2 (germline): KGHSH, LQKENI. For the CDR3, the DNA is TGTGCCAGCTCACCGCGTACAGGAGGGGCAGAGACCCAGTACTTC. Protein: CASSPRTGGAETQYF.

This clone was detected only once. The rearrangement links TRBV2 to TRBJ2-1; 9 bases align to TRBD2. After removal of 2 bases from V and 11 bases from J, the junction contained 13 bases not matched to a gene. The CDR3 length is 16 residues. CDR1 is SNHLY and CDR2 is FYNNEI in the germline V gene. CDR3 region: CASSETRAGGTGKQFF. The DNA of the CDR3 is TGTGCCAGCAGTGAAACACGAGCGGGGGGCACCGGTAAGCAGTTCTTC.